The 20 T cell receptor beta chains below all came from one sample that was sequenced in a study of blood T cell repertoires in COVID-19 (dated by TCRdb to about 2020). Receptors were amplified or captured by the immunoSEQ multiplex PCR assay. TCRdb took over this immuneACCESS table, retaining in-frame rearrangements with V and J assigned. Such tables are incomplete; in checked studies, under half of the missing clones stem from an unresolved V gene, and the remainder is unexplained. For this sample the table gives 360,000 or so clones, of which 75% to 90% were detected only once. Jointly, the top ten make up around 5% of the sample. Sample: PBMCs or T cells enriched from blood (not recorded which). All receptors derive from a woman between 50 and 59 years old who had recovered from COVID-19.

J is TRBJ1-1 and V is TRBV30; no clear D gene. Trimming took off 4 bases at V and 0 bases at J, with 15 bases between the two ends. The germline V gene encodes CDR1 GTSNPN and CDR2 SVGIG (reference sequence). This CDR3 is built from 15 residues. CDR3 DNA: TGTGCCTGGAATGCCGGGAAGAAGATGAACACTGAAGCTTTCTTT. Its translation: CAWNAGKKMNTEAFF.

V and J are TRBV15 and TRBJ1-1; 7 positions match TRBD1. The CDR3 covers 15 residues. Looked up from germline, CDR1 is LNHNV and CDR2 is YYDKDF (reference sequence). The V segment lost 0 bases and the J segment 3 bases; nucleotides outside the gene matches: 4. CDR3 in DNA: TGTGCCACCAGCAGAGATCTCACAGGGGACACTGAAGCTTTCTTT. It translates to CATSRDLTGDTEAFF. Full variable domain (rest looked up from reference TRBV15 and TRBJ1-1): DAMVIQNPRYQVTQFGKPVTLSCSQTLNHNVMYWYQQKSSQAPKLLFHYYDKDFNNEADTPDNFQSRRPNTSFCFLDIRSPGLGDTAMYLCATSRDLTGDTEAFFGQGTRLTVV.

V and J are TRBV6-5 and TRBJ1-2; TRBD1 matches at 7 bases. Germline V gives CDR1 MNHEY, CDR2 SVGAGI. V shed 5 bases and J 0 bases; nucleotides not matched to a gene: 6. CDR3 length: 15 amino acids. The CDR3 bases are TGTGCCAGCAGTCAATCAGGGGGTCCTAACTATGGCTACACCTTC. Translated: CASSQSGGPNYGYTF.

The chain links TRBV28 to TRBJ1-2; 10 bases line up with TRBD1. The V gene end was trimmed by 7 bases and the J gene end by 8 bases; junction bases not matched to a gene: 10. This CDR3 contains 14 residues. CDR1 is MDHEN and CDR2 is SYDVKM in the germline V gene. In DNA, the CDR3 is TGTGCCAGCAAATCGGGACAGGGGACGGGAGGCTACACCTTC. Residues: CASKSGQGTGGYTF.

The chain uses TRBV27 and TRBJ2-4; TRBD2 agrees at 8 bases. CDR1 and CDR2 (germline): MNHEY, SMNVEV (reference sequence). This CDR3 comprises 19 residues. J was trimmed by 6 bases and V by 1 base; bases with no gene match: 17. The CDR3 DNA is TGTGCCAGCAGTTTATGTGGGACTAGTTATATAGTCTCGTTAAACATTCAGTACTTC. Its translation is CASSLCGTSYIVSLNIQYF.

The chain combines TRBV19 with TRBJ1-4, with 7 nucleotides matching TRBD1. Trimming removed 7 bases from V and 6 bases from J; junction bases left unmatched: 8. The V gene's germline CDR1 is LNHDA and CDR2 SQIVND (reference sequence). The CDR3 loop spans 14 amino acids. Here the CDR3 DNA reads TGTGCCAGTACCGTTACAGGGGTAGATGAAAAACTGTTTTTT. Amino acids: CASTVTGVDEKLFF. The variable domain in full, with the rest retrieved from reference TRBV19 and TRBJ1-4, is DGGITQSPKYLFRKEGQNVTLSCEQNLNHDAMYWYRQDPGQGLRLIYYSQIVNDFQKGDIAEGYSVSREKKESFPLTVTSAQKNPTAFYLCASTVTGVDEKLFFGSGTQLSVL.

The chain couples TRBV4-3 to TRBJ1-2; the D is unclear. Germline V gene sequence: CDR1 LGHNA, CDR2 YSLEER. This CDR3 region has 15 residues. The V end was cut by 0 bases, the J end by 8 bases, with 16 bases between. CDR3 coding DNA: TGCGCCAGCAGCCAAGATGAGGGAACAACGGGAGGCTACACCTTC. It encodes CASSQDEGTTGGYTF.

This clone was seen a single time. The J gene is TRBJ2-1, the V gene TRBV7-6, with TRBD1 matching over 7 bases. J gave up 5 bases and V 5 bases, and 12 bases lay outside the gene matches. The CDR3 has 16 amino acids. CDR1 is SGHVS and CDR2 is FNYEAQ in the germline V gene. The CDR3 reads CASSPFSGQINNEQFF. The CDR3, as DNA: TGTGCCAGCAGCCCCTTCTCGGGACAGATAAACAATGAGCAGTTCTTC.

V gene TRBV5-8 combines with J gene TRBJ1-2; D uncertain. Germline CDR1 SGHTS, CDR2 YDEGEE. V was cut by 7 bases and J by 8 bases, with 15 bases left in between. This CDR3 is 12 amino acids long. CDR3 DNA: TGTGCCAGCGTCCGAGGAGGGTACGGCTACACCTTC. Its translation: CASVRGGYGYTF.

The gene calls are TRBV6-5 and TRBJ1-1, with D maybe TRBD1 (5 bases). The germline V gene encodes CDR1 MNHEY and CDR2 SVGAGI. CDR3 length equals 13 residues. Trimming pared 7 bases from V and 2 bases from J, leaving 11 bases between. Here the CDR3 DNA reads TGTGCCAGCACCCCAGGGCCAAACACTGAAGCTTTCTTT. This encodes CASTPGPNTEAFF.

This chain links TRBV30 with TRBJ1-6, with D tentatively TRBD1 (6 bases). CDR1 is GTSNPN and CDR2 is SVGIG in the germline V gene (reference sequence). V was pared by 3 bases and J by 7 bases, with 10 bases between. CDR3 length equals 13 residues. The CDR3 bases are TGTGCCTGGAGCTCAGGGGACAATTCACCCCTCCACTTT. Translated, it gives CAWSSGDNSPLHF. Full variable domain (outside the CDR3, taken from reference TRBV30 and TRBJ1-6): SQTIHQWPATLVQPVGSPLSLECTVEGTSNPNLYWYRQAAGRGLQLLFYSVGIGQISSEVPQNLSASRPQDRQFILSSKKLLLSDSGFYLCAWSSGDNSPLHFGNGTRLTVT.

The genes are TRBV7-8 and TRBJ2-7, with D possibly being TRBD1 (6 bases). CDR1 and CDR2 from the germline V gene are SGHVS and FQNEAQ. CDR3 length: 16 residues. Trimming shortened V by 5 bases and J by 0 bases, and 17 bases separated the two germline ends. The CDR3 DNA reads as TGTGCCAGCAGCCCTCGTCCGCAGGGGCACTCCTACGAGCAGTACTTC. It codes for CASSPRPQGHSYEQYF.

CDR3 sequence: CASSQDRRSDYGYTF. CDR3 DNA sequence: TGTGCCAGCAGCCAAGACCGGCGGAGTGACTATGGCTACACCTTC. V is TRBV14 and J is TRBJ1-2; D ambiguous. Between the trimmed V and J ends, which lost 0 bases and 3 bases, there was a span of 11 bases. CDR3 length: 15 residues. In germline, CDR1 is SGHDN, CDR2 FVKESK.

The V call is TRBV7-9, the J call TRBJ1-1, with D tentatively TRBD1 (6 bases). V was cut by 4 bases and J by 8 bases, with 14 bases left in between. CDR3 size: 13 residues. Germline V gene data show CDR1 as SEHNR and CDR2 as FQNEAQ (reference sequence). As DNA, the CDR3 is TGTGCCAGCAGCTCTAGGGTCGGGACAGAAGCTTTCTTT. Residues: CASSSRVGTEAFF.

CDR3 amino acids: CAWNEGASGGYTF. CDR3 sequence (DNA): TGTGCCTGGAATGAGGGGGCATCGGGAGGCTACACCTTC. The chain is built from TRBV30 and TRBJ1-2; 7 bases are shared with TRBD1. The CDR3 consists of 13 residues. V dropped 4 bases and J dropped 8; count of bases not matched to a gene: 10. Germline values: CDR1 GTSNPN, CDR2 SVGIG (reference sequence). Together with reference TRBV30 and TRBJ1-2, the CDR3 gives the full variable domain: SQTIHQWPATLVQPVGSPLSLECTVEGTSNPNLYWYRQAAGRGLQLLFYSVGIGQISSEVPQNLSASRPQDRQFILSSKKLLLSDSGFYLCAWNEGASGGYTFGSGTRLTVV.

The chain carries TRBV30 and TRBJ1-1; 9 nucleotides match TRBD1. After removal of 4 bases from V and 5 bases from J, the junction contained 5 bases not matched to a gene. The CDR3 has 13 amino acids. Germline V CDR1 and CDR2: GTSNPN, SVGIG (reference sequence). DNA of the CDR3: TGTGCCTGGACCCGGGACAGGGATACTGAAGCTTTCTTT. Amino acid sequence: CAWTRDRDTEAFF.

The chain couples TRBV7-9 to TRBJ1-1; D gene unclear. V shed 1 base and J shed 11 bases, with 20 bases lying between them. The CDR3 totals 15 residues. The germline V gene encodes CDR1 SEHNR and CDR2 FQNEAQ (reference sequence). This CDR3 is CASSLVREGGKWAFF. For the CDR3, the DNA is TGTGCCAGCAGCTTAGTGAGAGAGGGCGGGAAGTGGGCTTTCTTT.

The genes are TRBV10-3 and TRBJ2-7; 7 bases line up with TRBD2. This CDR3 spans 15 amino acids. Germline assignment: CDR1 ENHRY and CDR2 SYGVKD. Trimming took 1 base from V and 0 from J; bases not matched to a gene: 3. CDR3 in DNA: TGTGCCATCAGTGAGTGGGCGGGAGACTCCTACGAGCAGTACTTC. Protein product: CAISEWAGDSYEQYF.

Comment on this clone: An end of the junction differs from the germline gene, which may be a read error. The chain links TRBV5-1 to TRBJ2-7; the D gene is possibly TRBD2 (7 bases). The CDR3 covers 12 residues. Germline-derived CDR1 and CDR2 are SGHRS and YFSETQ. The DNA of the CDR3 is TGCGCCAGCAGCTTGGAACAGGGAGGGCCAGCCTTC. It specifies CASSLEQGGPAF.

This chain uses TRBV9 with TRBJ2-3; D may be TRBD2 (6 bases). CDR1 and CDR2 from the germline V gene are SGDLS and YYNGEE. Trimming shortened V by 1 base and J by 1 base, and 13 bases separated the two germline ends. The length of the CDR3 is 16 residues. The CDR3 protein is CASSVSDGGGTDTQYF. The CDR3 bases are TGTGCCAGCAGCGTATCGGATGGAGGGGGCACAGATACGCAGTATTTT.